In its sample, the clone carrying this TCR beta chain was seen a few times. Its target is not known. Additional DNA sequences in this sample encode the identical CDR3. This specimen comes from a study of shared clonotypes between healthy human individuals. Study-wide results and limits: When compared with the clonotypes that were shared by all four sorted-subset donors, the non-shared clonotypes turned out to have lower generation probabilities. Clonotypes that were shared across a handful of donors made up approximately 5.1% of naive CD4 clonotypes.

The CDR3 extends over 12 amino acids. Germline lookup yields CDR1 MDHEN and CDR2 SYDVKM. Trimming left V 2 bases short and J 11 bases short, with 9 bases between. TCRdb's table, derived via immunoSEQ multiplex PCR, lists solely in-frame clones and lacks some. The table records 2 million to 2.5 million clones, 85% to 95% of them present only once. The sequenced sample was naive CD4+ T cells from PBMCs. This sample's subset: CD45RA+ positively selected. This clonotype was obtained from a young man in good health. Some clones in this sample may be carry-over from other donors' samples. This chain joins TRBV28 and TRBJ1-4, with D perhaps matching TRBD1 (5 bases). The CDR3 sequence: CASSLLREKLFF. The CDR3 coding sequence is TGTGCCAGCAGTTTACTCAGGGAGAAACTGTTTTTT. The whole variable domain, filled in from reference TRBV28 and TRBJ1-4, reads DVKVTQSSRYLVKRTGEKVFLECVQDMDHENMFWYRQDPGLGLRLIYFSYDVKMKEKGDIPEGYSVSREKKERFSLILESASTNQTSMYLCASSLLREKLFFGSGTQLSVL.